The next 25 T cell receptor beta chains were all read from a single sample in a study of control samples from healthy donors and cancer patients. Clones were sequenced by immunoSEQ multiplex PCR, and TCRdb holds only the in-frame ones, with some missing. The table records under 200,000 clones, 96% of them present only once. Sequenced: blood. The receptors were gathered from a woman aged 25-40 years in good health.

The genes are TRBV29-1 and TRBJ2-2; no firm D call. CDR3 length equals 15 residues. Germline V CDR1 and CDR2: SQVTM, ANQGSEA. The V and J ends lost 6 bases and 6 bases respectively, with 20 bases between them. CDR3: CSVVQGGSFAGELFF. The DNA of the CDR3 is TGCAGCGTCGTTCAAGGTGGTAGCTTCGCCGGGGAGCTGTTTTTT.

This rearrangement joins TRBV29-1 to TRBJ2-1; 7 nucleotides line up with TRBD2. Unmatched junction bases numbered 2, after V lost 4 bases and J lost 5 bases. There are 12 residues in the CDR3. Germline CDR1 reads SQVTM; CDR2 reads ANQGSEA. DNA of the CDR3: TGCAGCGTTGGGGACTATCACAATGAGCAGTTCTTC. Translating it yields CSVGDYHNEQFF.

The V and J genes are TRBV11-2 and TRBJ2-7, with 10 bases fitting TRBD1. V was pared by 10 bases and J by 2 bases, with 8 bases of the junction left unmatched. The germline gives CDR1 SGHAT, CDR2 FQNNGV. The CDR3 has 14 amino acids. CDR3 amino acids: CATQGGTGAYEQYF. Written as DNA, the CDR3 is TGTGCCACCCAGGGGGGGACAGGGGCCTACGAGCAGTACTTC.

J is TRBJ1-5 and V is TRBV9, with TRBD1 matching 7 bases. The CDR3 length is 15 residues. Per the germline V gene, CDR1 is SGDLS and CDR2 is YYNGEE. Germline trimming cut 2 bases from V and 0 bases from J; bases unmatched to any gene: 2. The DNA of the CDR3 is TGTGCCAGCAGCGTCACAGGGGCTAGCAATCAGCCCCAGCATTTT. It encodes CASSVTGASNQPQHF.

This chain connects TRBV5-1 to TRBJ2-7; tentative D call: TRBD1 (5 bases). This CDR3 is 17 amino acids long. CDR1 is SGHRS, CDR2 YFSETQ, per germline. The germline V and J ends were trimmed by 0 bases and 7 bases, with 23 bases remaining between them. The CDR3 sequence is CASSLEGRPTRLGEQYF. CDR3 nucleotide sequence: TGCGCCAGCAGCTTGGAGGGGCGGCCAACCCGCCTGGGAGAGCAGTACTTC.

This chain connects TRBV28 to TRBJ2-3; D gene ambiguous. V gave up 10 bases and J gave up 1 base, with 12 bases separating them. This CDR3 region has 13 residues. Germline assignment: CDR1 MDHEN and CDR2 SYDVKM. The CDR3 is CAMGPPGTDTQYF. Here the CDR3 DNA reads TGTGCCATGGGCCCCCCGGGCACAGATACGCAGTATTTT.

This chain links TRBV6-5 with TRBJ2-5; unclear D gene. Germline V lookup: CDR1 MNHEY, CDR2 SVGAGI. The CDR3 is 12 amino acids. V was shortened by 6 bases and J by 1 base, with 6 bases between the two germline ends. Here the CDR3 reads CASRRSQETQYF. The CDR3 DNA reads as TGTGCCAGCAGGCGGAGCCAAGAGACCCAGTACTTC.

V is TRBV19 and J is TRBJ1-1, with TRBD1 matching over 8 bases. This CDR3 contains 15 residues. Germline loops: CDR1 LNHDA, CDR2 SQIVND (reference sequence). Trimming cost V 3 bases and J 2 bases; bases outside gene matches: 5. Here the CDR3 DNA reads TGTGCCAGTAGTATTTCGGACAGGGTCAACACTGAAGCTTTCTTT. Encoded protein: CASSISDRVNTEAFF.

V usage is TRBV5-1 and J usage is TRBJ1-3; D gene uncertain. In germline, CDR1 is SGHRS, CDR2 YFSETQ. The CDR3 contains 16 residues. Trimming pared 0 bases from V and 0 bases from J, leaving 10 bases between. DNA for the CDR3: TGCGCCAGCAGCTTGGCCGCAGGAAACTCTGGAAACACCATATATTTT. Its protein product is CASSLAAGNSGNTIYF.

This rearrangement joins TRBV2 to TRBJ2-7; 9 bases agree with TRBD1. CDR3 length equals 16 residues. Germline CDR1 and CDR2: SNHLY and FYNNEI. The J segment lost 4 bases and the V segment lost 4 bases, leaving 11 bases of the junction unmatched. Here the CDR3 reads CASSGIKQGAGYEQYF. The CDR3 bases are TGTGCCAGCAGTGGGATCAAACAGGGGGCCGGATACGAGCAGTACTTC.

This clone was detected only once. The chain uses TRBV6-5 and TRBJ1-1, with 8 bases aligning to TRBD1. V shed 7 bases, J shed 5 bases, and the junction held 9 bases outside the gene matches. Germline-derived CDR1 and CDR2 are MNHEY and SVGAGI. This CDR3 is built from 14 residues. CDR3 in amino acids: CASTLDRVVTEAFF. In DNA form, the CDR3 reads TGTGCCAGCACCTTGGACAGGGTAGTAACTGAAGCTTTCTTT.

The rearrangement links TRBV6-5 to TRBJ1-5; D not resolved. CDR1 is MNHEY and CDR2 is SVGAGI in the germline V gene. This CDR3 is built from 13 residues. The ends were cut back, 3 bases at V and 4 bases at J, with 7 bases in the middle. In DNA, the CDR3 is TGTGCCAGCAGTTATGGAGGAAATCAGCCCCAGCATTTT. Translated, it gives CASSYGGNQPQHF.

The chain carries TRBV9 and TRBJ2-5; a weak D match, TRBD1 (6 bases). Trimming cost V 4 bases and J 5 bases, with 18 bases left between them. CDR1 is SGDLS and CDR2 is YYNGEE in the germline V gene. The CDR3 contains 15 residues. In DNA form, the CDR3 reads TGTGCCAGCAGCCCACGAGAGGGGGTGATGGAGACCCAGTACTTC. It specifies CASSPREGVMETQYF.

This chain joins TRBV11-2 and TRBJ2-1; D ambiguous. Germline V lookup: CDR1 SGHAT, CDR2 FQNNGV. V lost 2 bases and J lost 5, with 10 bases in between. CDR3 length: 14 residues. The CDR3 nucleotides are TGTGCCAGCAGCTTAACCTTATCCCACAATGAGCAGTTCTTC. Protein: CASSLTLSHNEQFF.

This chain uses TRBV7-9 with TRBJ1-2; D ambiguous. The CDR3 is 14 amino acids. The V and J ends lost 1 base and 5 bases respectively, with 11 bases between them. The germline CDR1 and CDR2 sequences are SEHNR and FQNEAQ (reference sequence). CDR3 bases: TGTGCCAGCAGCTTAGTCGGCCAGAAATATGGCTACACCTTC. It translates to CASSLVGQKYGYTF.

The chain combines TRBV28 with TRBJ1-5, with unresolved D. V was trimmed by 7 bases and J by 3 bases, leaving 13 bases between them. There are 14 residues in the CDR3. CDR1 and CDR2 (germline): MDHEN, SYDVKM. CDR3 bases: TGTGCCAGCACCCCCGGGCGGTCCAATCAGCCCCAGCATTTT. Protein sequence: CASTPGRSNQPQHF.

DNA for the CDR3: TGTGCCAGCAGTTTAGAGGGCCTCACCTACAATGAGCAGTTCTTC. Protein product: CASSLEGLTYNEQFF. V gene TRBV27 combines with J gene TRBJ2-1; D might be TRBD2 (5 bases). Between the trimmed V and J ends, which lost 2 bases and 2 bases, there was a span of 10 bases. The CDR3 runs to 15 residues. Germline V gene lookup returns CDR1 MNHEY and CDR2 SMNVEV (reference sequence).

J is TRBJ1-1 and V is TRBV5-1; D is unclear. Trimming shortened V by 2 bases and J by 3 bases, and 8 bases separated the two germline ends. The CDR3 length is 13 residues. The germline V gene has CDR1 SGHRS and CDR2 YFSETQ. The CDR3 loop is CASSLSGYTEAFF. The CDR3 DNA follows: TGCGCCAGCAGCTTATCAGGTTACACTGAAGCTTTCTTT.

The V call is TRBV11-2, the J call TRBJ2-1; TRBD2 matches 10 bases. J was trimmed by 7 bases and V by 5 bases; bases with no gene match: 8. Per the germline V gene, CDR1 is SGHAT and CDR2 is FQNNGV. The CDR3 contains 15 residues. The CDR3 loop reads CASSQSGGARNEQFF. The CDR3 DNA is TGTGCCAGCAGCCAAAGCGGGGGGGCTCGAAATGAGCAGTTCTTC. Full variable domain (outside the CDR3, taken from reference TRBV11-2 and TRBJ2-1): EAGVAQSPRYKIIEKRQSVAFWCNPISGHATLYWYQQILGQGPKLLIQFQNNGVVDDSQLPKDRFSAERLKGVDSTLKIQPAKLEDSAVYLCASSQSGGARNEQFFGPGTRLTVL.

The V and J genes are TRBV6-1 and TRBJ1-3; 10 nucleotides align to TRBD1. This CDR3 spans 16 amino acids. Germline CDR1 reads MNHNS; CDR2 reads SASEGT. The V gene end was trimmed by 2 bases and the J gene end by 3 bases; junction bases not matched to a gene: 4. In nucleotides, the CDR3 is TGTGCCAGCAGTGAACTGACAGGGGGCCTTGGAAACACCATATATTTT. It specifies CASSELTGGLGNTIYF.

V and J are TRBV6-5 and TRBJ2-7, with TRBD1 identical over 7 bases. The trim removed 2 bases at V and 3 bases at J, leaving 4 bases unmatched. The V gene's germline CDR1 is MNHEY and CDR2 SVGAGI. The CDR3 spans 14 residues. The CDR3 sequence: CASSYPGQNYEQYF. DNA of the CDR3: TGTGCCAGCAGTTACCCGGGACAGAACTACGAGCAGTACTTC.

The rearrangement links TRBV19 to TRBJ2-3, with 10 bases aligning to TRBD2. J was trimmed by 0 bases and V by 4 bases; bases with no gene match: 7. CDR1 LNHDA and CDR2 SQIVND come from the germline V gene (reference sequence). The length of the CDR3 is 17 residues. The CDR3 here is CASSRPTSGVSTDTQYF. The CDR3 nucleotides are TGTGCCAGTAGTAGACCAACTAGCGGGGTGAGCACAGATACGCAGTATTTT.

J is TRBJ1-6 and V is TRBV5-6; maybe TRBD1 (6 bases). V lost 4 bases, J lost 2 bases, and 10 bases lay in between. The CDR3 length is 15 residues. CDR1 is SGHDT, CDR2 YYEEEE, per germline. The CDR3, as DNA: TGTGCCAGCAGCCAGACAGGCGCCTATAATTCACCCCTCCACTTT. Its protein is CASSQTGAYNSPLHF.

The chain has TRBV6-1 and TRBJ1-2, with TRBD1 identical over 7 bases. J lost 2 bases, V lost 2 bases, and 8 bases had no gene match. The CDR3 has 16 residues. CDR1 is MNHNS and CDR2 is SASEGT in the germline V gene. The CDR3 loop is CASSERMGQRNYGYTF. The CDR3 DNA follows: TGTGCCAGCAGTGAAAGGATGGGACAGAGGAACTATGGCTACACCTTC.

This rearrangement joins TRBV27 to TRBJ1-1; a possible D gene is TRBD1 (5 bases). Germline V CDR1 and CDR2: MNHEY, SMNVEV (reference sequence). Trimming stripped 4 bases from V and 0 bases from J, with 9 bases between. The CDR3 runs to 14 residues. CDR3 DNA sequence: TGTGCCAGCAGTTCCGGACAACTGAACACTGAAGCTTTCTTT. It yields the protein CASSSGQLNTEAFF.